Listed here are 31 T cell receptor beta chains from one sample, sequenced in a study of cytomegalovirus exposure and HLA in healthy donors (dated by TCRdb to about 2017). Libraries were made using the immunoSEQ multiplex PCR assay. For the multiplex PCR, a mixture combining 60 forward primers for TCR Vbeta segments and 13 reverse primers for TCR Jbeta segments was used. The table comes from immuneACCESS by way of TCRdb, which keeps in-frame sequences with V and J called. Part of the clones is missing from these tables; in studies checked, under half for an unresolved V gene and the rest for unknown reasons. The sample records approximately 130,000 clones, over 65% of which are singletons. The ten largest account for 6% to 8% of the sample. The sequenced sample consisted of PBMCs. The source of these receptors is a woman aged 35 to 49 in good health and CMV-seronegative.

The chain has TRBV7-2 and TRBJ2-3; TRBD2 matches 9 bases. Trimming at V came to 6 bases and at J to 5 bases, leaving 6 bases not matched to a gene. The CDR3 totals 14 residues. Germline V CDR1 and CDR2: SGHTA, FQGNSA. The CDR3 nucleotides are TGTGCCAGCAGAAAGCGGGAGGACGGAGATACGCAGTATTTT. Its protein is CASRKREDGDTQYF.

This sequence joins TRBV7-9 and TRBJ2-1, with TRBD2 identical over 8 bases. The germline V gene has CDR1 SEHNR and CDR2 FQNEAQ (reference sequence). V lost 2 bases and J lost 0; bases outside the gene matches: 6. The CDR3 consists of 17 residues. The CDR3 nucleotides are TGTGCCAGCAGCTTACGGGGGGGCGGGGGCTCCTACAATGAGCAGTTCTTC. It codes for CASSLRGGGGSYNEQFF.

The chain employs TRBV5-6 and TRBJ1-1; D is unclear. Germline CDR1 reads SGHDT; CDR2 reads YYEEEE. This CDR3 is 16 amino acids long. V was shortened by 3 bases and J by 2 bases, with 17 bases between the two germline ends. The DNA for the CDR3 is TGTGCCAGCAGCTCTCCTCCAAGAGGGTTAAACACTGAAGCTTTCTTT. This sequence encodes CASSSPPRGLNTEAFF.

In this sample, this clone turned up once. This sequence joins TRBV15 and TRBJ1-1, with 9 bases identical to TRBD1. This CDR3 contains 18 residues. With 2 bases clipped from V and 3 bases from J, the junction kept 13 bases outside the gene matches. Germline lookup yields CDR1 LNHNV and CDR2 YYDKDF (reference sequence). The CDR3 spells CATSRSTVTGTGYTEAFF. The DNA for the CDR3 is TGTGCCACCAGCAGATCCACTGTCACCGGGACAGGGTACACTGAAGCTTTCTTT. Full variable domain (rest looked up from reference TRBV15 and TRBJ1-1): DAMVIQNPRYQVTQFGKPVTLSCSQTLNHNVMYWYQQKSSQAPKLLFHYYDKDFNNEADTPDNFQSRRPNTSFCFLDIRSPGLGDTAMYLCATSRSTVTGTGYTEAFFGQGTRLTVV.

The V call is TRBV5-1, the J call TRBJ2-5, with a weak D call TRBD1 (7 bases). The closer fit of TRBJ2-7 to the DNA end suggests the J call may be wrong. There are 13 residues in the CDR3. Per germline, CDR1 SGHRS and CDR2 YFSETQ. The CDR3 here is CASSQGEDREQYF. In DNA form, the CDR3 reads TGCGCCAGCAGCCAGGGGGAGGACCGCGAGCAGTACTTC.

This chain links TRBV10-3 with TRBJ2-7, with 9 positions matching TRBD1. The CDR3 extends over 15 amino acids. V dropped 6 bases and J dropped 3; count of bases not matched to a gene: 9. Germline V gene sequence: CDR1 ENHRY, CDR2 SYGVKD. The CDR3, as DNA: TGTGCCATCAGAGGACAGGGACAGGGAAACTACGAGCAGTACTTC. Its translation is CAIRGQGQGNYEQYF.

This chain uses TRBV7-9 with TRBJ2-7; no firm D call. There are 12 residues in the CDR3. The V end lost 3 bases, the J end lost 4 bases, and 7 bases lay between the germline ends. Looked up from germline, CDR1 is SEHNR and CDR2 is FQNEAQ (reference sequence). CDR3 residues: CASSFVSYEQYF. For the CDR3, the DNA is TGTGCCAGCAGCTTTGTCTCGTACGAGCAGTACTTC.

The rearrangement joins TRBV9 to TRBJ2-2; 8 bases are a match to TRBD2. The CDR3 runs 14 residues. The V gene end was trimmed by 7 bases and the J gene end by 5 bases; junction bases not matched to a gene: 7. CDR1 is SGDLS, CDR2 YYNGEE, per germline. CDR3 loop: CASEPGLVTGELFF. The CDR3 DNA reads TGTGCCAGCGAACCGGGACTAGTTACCGGGGAGCTGTTTTTT.

The genes are TRBV2 and TRBJ2-7; D ambiguous. The CDR3 has 12 amino acids. Germline CDR1 reads SNHLY; CDR2 reads FYNNEI. Trimming took 4 bases from V and 3 from J, leaving 7 bases between them. DNA of the CDR3: TGTGCCAGCAGTGCAGGTTTCTACGAGCAGTACTTC. Encoded protein: CASSAGFYEQYF. The full variable domain, completed using reference TRBV2 and TRBJ2-7, is EPEVTQTPSHQVTQMGQEVILRCVPISNHLYFYWYRQILGQKVEFLVSFYNNEISEKSEIFDDQFSVERPDGSNFTLKIRSTKLEDSAMYFCASSAGFYEQYFGPGTRLTVT.

The chain combines TRBV4-1 with TRBJ1-5; no clear D gene. Germline CDR1 MGHRA, CDR2 YSYEKL. Trimming pared 0 bases from V and 4 bases from J, leaving 10 bases between. The CDR3 loop spans 15 amino acids. CDR3 sequence: CASSQDLGGNQPQHF. DNA for the CDR3: TGCGCCAGCAGCCAAGATTTGGGAGGGAATCAGCCCCAGCATTTT.

The chain joins TRBV18 to TRBJ1-4; D perhaps matches TRBD1 (6 bases). CDR1 is KGHSH, CDR2 LQKENI, per germline. CDR3 length: 17 residues. The V gene lost 1 base and the J gene lost 5 bases, with 17 bases spanning the gap. CDR3 in amino acids: CASSPLNLQGTNEKLFF. The CDR3, as DNA: TGTGCCAGCTCACCACTAAATCTCCAGGGGACGAATGAAAAACTGTTTTTT.

V usage is TRBV10-1 and J usage is TRBJ2-1; D is possibly TRBD1 (5 bases). CDR3 size: 12 residues. V shed 3 bases and J shed 8 bases, with 8 bases lying between them. The germline V gene has CDR1 WNHNN and CDR2 SYGVQD (reference sequence). DNA of the CDR3: TGCGCCAGCAGTGACCGACAGTATGAGCAGTTCTTC. This translates into CASSDRQYEQFF.

The rearrangement links TRBV5-1 to TRBJ2-7, with 8 bases matching TRBD2. The CDR3 runs 18 residues. Trimming at V came to 5 bases and at J to 3 bases, leaving 19 bases not matched to a gene. CDR1 and CDR2 (germline): SGHRS, YFSETQ. The CDR3 region is CASSLLPGLVVRRYEQYF. The CDR3, as DNA: TGCGCCAGCAGTTTACTACCGGGACTAGTGGTAAGACGCTACGAGCAGTACTTC.

Comment on this clone: At one end the junction does not follow the germline gene, possibly because of a read error. The rearrangement uses TRBV28 and TRBJ2-6, with a tentative D call TRBD1 (5 bases). This CDR3 contains 15 residues. Germline loops: CDR1 MDHEN, CDR2 SYDVKM. CDR3 nucleotides: TGTGCCAGCAGTTCCCGGCAATCTGGGGCCAACGGCCTGACTTTC. Translation: CASSSRQSGANGLTF.

The chain combines TRBV18 with TRBJ1-2; a possible D gene is TRBD1 (5 bases). The germline V gene has CDR1 KGHSH and CDR2 LQKENI. V lost 3 bases and J lost 0, with 11 bases in between. The CDR3 loop spans 15 amino acids. The CDR3 DNA reads as TGTGCCAGCTCACCGAGGACAACTACTAACTATGGCTACACCTTC. This codes for CASSPRTTTNYGYTF.

This clone has more than one count but fewer than ten. The chain's CDR3 is CASSFNTYEQYF. The CDR3 bases are TGTGCCAGCAGCTTCAATACTTACGAGCAGTACTTC. The chain combines TRBV5-4 with TRBJ2-7; D unclear. The CDR3 length is 12 residues. CDR1 and CDR2 (germline): SGHNT, YYREEE (reference sequence). V was shortened by 2 bases and J by 4 bases, with 7 bases between the two germline ends.

This chain connects TRBV9 to TRBJ1-1; no clear D gene. The CDR3 extends over 13 amino acids. Trimming took 2 bases from V and 1 from J, leaving 6 bases between them. Germline CDR1 reads SGDLS; CDR2 reads YYNGEE. The CDR3 DNA sequence: TGTGCCAGCAGCGTTACAGCGAACACTGAAGCTTTCTTT. Amino acid sequence: CASSVTANTEAFF.

The chain uses TRBV27 and TRBJ2-4; possibly TRBD2 for D (5 bases). Germline CDR1 is MNHEY and CDR2 is SMNVEV (reference sequence). The CDR3 consists of 14 residues. The V and J ends lost 0 bases and 3 bases respectively, with 6 bases between them. CDR3 amino acids: CASSLSEVKNIQYF. The CDR3 nucleotides are TGTGCCAGCAGTTTATCGGAGGTCAAAAACATTCAGTACTTC.

This clone occurred a few times. This chain links TRBV18 with TRBJ1-2; TRBD1 might be the D (6 bases). With 5 bases removed from V and 8 bases from J, the gap between germline ends came to 24 bases. There are 16 residues in the CDR3. The germline CDR1 and CDR2 sequences are KGHSH and LQKENI. The CDR3 region has the DNA TGTGCCAGCTCAGGCACGGTAACAGGGTTCAAGGTGGGCTACACCTTC. As protein: CASSGTVTGFKVGYTF.

This clone has just a few counts. The chain has TRBV9 and TRBJ2-7; 8 nucleotides line up with TRBD1. The CDR3 has 14 residues. J lost 6 bases, V lost 4 bases, and 9 bases had no gene match. Germline CDR1 reads SGDLS; CDR2 reads YYNGEE. CDR3 region: CASSPWDRFIEQYF. DNA of the CDR3: TGTGCCAGCAGCCCCTGGGACAGGTTCATCGAGCAGTACTTC.

For this clone: This sample also contains other DNA sequences that code for the same CDR3. V and J are TRBV2 and TRBJ1-1, with a weak D call TRBD1 (5 bases). The CDR3 sequence is 14 residues long. CDR1 and CDR2 from the germline V gene are SNHLY and FYNNEI. V was trimmed by 6 bases and J by 1 base, leaving 12 bases between them. The CDR3 spells CASSKGLSNTEAFF. The DNA of the CDR3 is TGTGCCAGCAGCAAGGGACTTTCGAACACTGAAGCTTTCTTT.

CDR3 DNA sequence: TGTGCCAGCAGACTCTCTAGCGGAGCGAACTACGAGCAGTACTTC. The encoded protein is CASRLSSGANYEQYF. The V call is TRBV7-2, the J call TRBJ2-7; 7 nucleotides match TRBD2. With V trimmed by 6 bases and J by 3 bases, 11 bases remained unmatched. CDR1 is SGHTA, CDR2 FQGNSA, per germline. The CDR3 extends over 15 amino acids.

This clone has a single count. This sequence joins TRBV2 and TRBJ2-7; 7 bases align to TRBD2. V trimming: 7 bases; J trimming: 4 bases; junction bases outside the gene matches: 22. The CDR3 spans 18 residues. Per germline, CDR1 SNHLY and CDR2 FYNNEI. The CDR3 loop is CASTSRIGPVSGQYEQYF. The CDR3 DNA is TGTGCCAGCACCTCTCGGATCGGCCCGGTTAGCGGGCAGTACGAGCAGTACTTC.

The chain uses TRBV18 and TRBJ2-7, with TRBD2 identical over 8 bases. V shed 5 bases and J 4 bases; nucleotides not matched to a gene: 7. Per germline, CDR1 KGHSH and CDR2 LQKENI. CDR3 length equals 14 residues. As DNA, the CDR3 is TGTGCCAGCTCAGCCCGGGAGGGGAATTACGAGCAGTACTTC. Its protein is CASSAREGNYEQYF.

The chain employs TRBV9 and TRBJ2-5; 14 bases fit TRBD2. Germline lookup yields CDR1 SGDLS and CDR2 YYNGEE. The CDR3 spans 14 residues. V trimming: 4 bases; J trimming: 9 bases; junction bases outside the gene matches: 5. CDR3 coding DNA: TGTGCCAGCAGCACCCGACTAGCGGGAGGGCCCCAGTACTTC. Amino acid sequence: CASSTRLAGGPQYF. Supplemented by reference TRBV9 and TRBJ2-5, the full variable domain reads DSGVTQTPKHLITATGQRVTLRCSPRSGDLSVYWYQQSLDQGLQFLIQYYNGEERAKGNILERFSAQQFPDLHSELNLSSLELGDSALYFCASSTRLAGGPQYFGPGTRLLVL.

The rearrangement uses TRBV6-5 and TRBJ1-3; D gene unclear. Germline CDR1 and CDR2: MNHEY and SVGAGI. The CDR3 consists of 13 residues. V lost 9 bases to trimming and J lost 0 bases, with 9 bases between them. DNA of the CDR3: TGTGCCAGTACCTTAGCCTCTGGAAACACCATATATTTT. Protein product: CASTLASGNTIYF.

This chain connects TRBV13 to TRBJ2-7; 10 bases fit TRBD1. CDR1 is PRHDT, CDR2 FYEKMQ, per germline (reference sequence). V gave up 5 bases and J gave up 3 bases; unmatched junction bases: 4. This CDR3 is 14 amino acids long. CDR3 nucleotide sequence: TGTGCCAGCAGCCCTAGGGACAGGGGCTACGAGCAGTACTTC. Protein sequence: CASSPRDRGYEQYF.

The chain employs TRBV4-2 and TRBJ2-3, with 8 bases aligning to TRBD1. The ends lost 4 bases at V and 2 bases at J; junction bases unmatched: 8. Germline V lookup: CDR1 LGHNA, CDR2 YNFKEQ. The CDR3 runs to 16 residues. The CDR3 nucleotides are TGTGCCAGCAGCCCCCGGGCGGACAGGGCCACAGATACGCAGTATTTT. Translating it yields CASSPRADRATDTQYF.

CDR3 DNA sequence: TGTGCCAGCTCGCACGGGTACAGGGGAGTTGAGACAGATACGCAGTATTTT. Residues: CASSHGYRGVETDTQYF. This chain uses TRBV18 with TRBJ2-3, with 7 bases matching TRBD1. Unmatched junction bases numbered 15, after V lost 6 bases and J lost 3 bases. The germline V gene encodes CDR1 KGHSH and CDR2 LQKENI. The CDR3 runs 17 residues. Drawing the rest from reference TRBV18 and TRBJ2-3, the complete variable domain is NAGVMQNPRHLVRRRGQEARLRCSPMKGHSHVYWYRQLPEEGLKFMVYLQKENIIDESGMPKERFSAEFPKEGPSILRIQQVVRGDSAAYFCASSHGYRGVETDTQYFGPGTRLTVL.

This sequence joins TRBV9 and TRBJ2-1; 7 bases align to TRBD1. The V gene end was trimmed by 1 base and the J gene end by 2 bases; junction bases not matched to a gene: 9. The CDR3 runs 17 residues. CDR1 and CDR2 from the germline V gene are SGDLS and YYNGEE. The CDR3 loop reads CASSVSGTGAAYNEQFF. DNA for the CDR3: TGTGCCAGCAGCGTATCCGGCACAGGGGCCGCCTACAATGAGCAGTTCTTC.

V gene TRBV21-1 combines with J gene TRBJ2-7; TRBD1, the table's D call, was not compared with the DNA. TRBV21-1 is described as a pseudogene. This CDR3 is 14 amino acids long. This chain's CDR3 is CASSNQGAVNEQYF. Written as DNA, the CDR3 is TGTGCCAGCAGCAACCAGGGGGCGGTCAACGAGCAGTACTTC.